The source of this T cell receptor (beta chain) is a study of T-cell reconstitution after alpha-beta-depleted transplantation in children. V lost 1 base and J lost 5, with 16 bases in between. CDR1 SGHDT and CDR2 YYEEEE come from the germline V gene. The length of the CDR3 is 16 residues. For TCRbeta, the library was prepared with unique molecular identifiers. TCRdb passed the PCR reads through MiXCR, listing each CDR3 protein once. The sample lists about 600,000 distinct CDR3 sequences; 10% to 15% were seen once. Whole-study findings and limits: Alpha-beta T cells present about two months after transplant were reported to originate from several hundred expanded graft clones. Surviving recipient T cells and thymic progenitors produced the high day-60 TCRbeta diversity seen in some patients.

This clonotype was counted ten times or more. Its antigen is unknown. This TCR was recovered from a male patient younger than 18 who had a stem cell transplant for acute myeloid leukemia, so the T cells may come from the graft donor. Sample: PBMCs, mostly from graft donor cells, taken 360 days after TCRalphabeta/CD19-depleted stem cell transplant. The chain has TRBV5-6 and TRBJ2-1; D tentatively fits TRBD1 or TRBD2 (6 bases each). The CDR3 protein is CASSLWGRRGDNEQFF. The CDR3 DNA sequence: TGTGCCAGCAGCTTGTGGGGCCGGAGGGGGGACAATGAGCAGTTCTTC.